These 20 T cell receptor beta chains originate from one sample sequenced in a study of regulatory T cells in long-lasting Graves disease. CDR3 regions were amplified by Arm-PCR using iRepertoire HTBI primers to build TCR beta libraries. TCRdb independently ran MiXCR on the multiplex PCR reads; one entry per CDR3 protein. The sample gives about 470,000 distinct CDR3 sequences, less than 25% of which show up once; approximately 7.8% is in the top ten. Sample time point: persistent/refractory GD, antithyroid drugs over 5 years with positive TRAb. PBMCs provided the RNA from which the TCR library was made. The sequenced sample was peripheral blood mononuclear cells (PBMCs), obtained when the disease was refractory, from a patient treated with antithyroid drugs. Source of these receptors: a female donor with Graves disease.

This chain joins TRBV16 and TRBJ1-2; TRBD1 matches 7 bases. Trimming took 0 bases from V and 8 from J; bases not matched to a gene: 6. The CDR3 has 14 residues. CDR1 and CDR2 (germline): KGHSY, FQNENV. Here the CDR3 reads CASSQSGQFMGYTF. The CDR3 DNA sequence: TGTGCCAGCAGCCAATCGGGACAGTTTATGGGCTACACCTTC.

This clonotype came up many times. The V call is TRBV7-9, the J call TRBJ2-7, with D possibly matching TRBD2 (5 bases). The V end was cut by 5 bases, the J end by 0 bases, with 17 bases between. In germline, CDR1 is SEHNR, CDR2 FQNEAQ (reference sequence). CDR3 length equals 16 residues. The CDR3 DNA follows: TGTGCCAGCAGCGACACCGGGATAAAACCCTCCTACGAGCAGTACTTC. Translating gives CASSDTGIKPSYEQYF. Supplemented by reference TRBV7-9 and TRBJ2-7, the full variable domain reads DTGVSQNPRHKITKRGQNVTFRCDPISEHNRLYWYRQTLGQGPEFLTYFQNEAQLEKSRLLSDRFSAERPKGSFSTLEIQRTEQGDSAMYLCASSDTGIKPSYEQYFGPGTRLTVT.

As for this clonotype: A read error may account for a junction end that differs from germline. The rearrangement links TRBV7-7 to TRBJ1-4, with D perhaps TRBD1 (6 bases). CDR3 size: 16 residues. Germline CDR1 reads SSHAT; CDR2 reads FNYEAQ (reference sequence). CDR3 DNA sequence: TGTGCTAGCAGCTCTACCTACAGGGAACCTAATGAAAAACTGTTTTTT. It codes for CASSSTYREPNEKLFF. Full variable domain (remainder filled in from reference TRBV7-7 and TRBJ1-4): GAGVSQSPRYKVTKRGQDVTLRCDPISSHATLYWYQQALGQGPEFLTYFNYEAQPDKSGLPSDRFSAERPEGSISTLTIQRTEQRDSAMYRCASSSTYREPNEKLFFGSGTQLSVL.

At least ten counts were recorded for this clonotype. The junction differs from germline at one of its ends, possibly a read error. V and J are TRBV30 and TRBJ2-5, with D uncertain. Germline loops: CDR1 GTSNPN, CDR2 SVGIG (reference sequence). The CDR3 runs to 8 residues. This chain's CDR3 is CAWSQKLF. The CDR3 region has the DNA TGTGCCTGGAGCCAAAAACTCTTC.

The table lists this clonotype with a few counts. J is TRBJ1-1 and V is TRBV5-1; 8 bases align to TRBD1. The germline CDR1 and CDR2 sequences are SGHRS and YFSETQ. This CDR3 is 13 amino acids long. The junction had 5 bases not matched to a gene; V was cut back by 5 bases and J by 5 bases. CDR3 DNA sequence: TGCGCCAGCAGGGTGGACAGGGTTACTGAAGCTTTCTTT. This sequence encodes CASRVDRVTEAFF.

The chain recombines TRBV4-1 with TRBJ2-6; 9 nucleotides align to TRBD1. This CDR3 region has 18 residues. Germline-derived CDR1 and CDR2 are MGHRA and YSYEKL. V lost 5 bases and J lost 0; bases outside the gene matches: 8. The CDR3 bases are TGCGCCAGCAGCGTCCGGGACAGGGACCTCTCTGGGGCCAACGTCCTGACTTTC. It yields the protein CASSVRDRDLSGANVLTF.

CDR3 amino acids: CASSLGGTISYNEQFF. Here the CDR3 DNA reads TGTGCCAGCAGCTTAGGTGGGACTATCTCCTACAATGAGCAGTTCTTC. The J gene is TRBJ2-1, the V gene TRBV7-9; 7 bases align to TRBD2. The CDR3 length is 16 residues. The J segment lost 0 bases and the V segment lost 1 base, leaving 3 bases of the junction unmatched. The germline V gene has CDR1 SEHNR and CDR2 FQNEAQ (reference sequence).

J is TRBJ1-2 and V is TRBV7-2, with TRBD1 as a possible D gene (5 bases). This CDR3 has 16 amino acids. Germline V gene lookup returns CDR1 SGHTA and CDR2 FQGNSA. V lost 5 bases and J 7 bases, leaving 23 bases between the germline ends. The CDR3 coding sequence is TGTGCCAGCAGCCAAGCAGCGACAGCATGGCGTGGTGGCTACACCTTC. It yields the protein CASSQAATAWRGGYTF. Full variable domain (rest looked up from reference TRBV7-2 and TRBJ1-2): GAGVSQSPSNKVTEKGKDVELRCDPISGHTALYWYRQSLGQGLEFLIYFQGNSAPDKSGLPSDRFSAERTGGSVSTLTIQRTQQEDSAVYLCASSQAATAWRGGYTFGSGTRLTVV.

This clonotype occurred a few times. The chain uses TRBV29-1 and TRBJ2-7, with 14 bases that match TRBD2. The V and J ends lost 6 bases and 9 bases, in that order; junction bases with no gene match: 7. This CDR3 is built from 13 residues. Per germline, CDR1 SQVTM and CDR2 ANQGSEA. The CDR3 sequence: CSVGGLAGGVQYF. The DNA for the CDR3 is TGCAGCGTGGGTGGACTAGCGGGAGGTGTGCAGTACTTC.

This clonotype was detected ten times or more. The chain is built from TRBV20-1 and TRBJ1-1; 8 bases are shared with TRBD1. V shed 1 base, J shed 4 bases, and the junction held 17 bases outside the gene matches. CDR1 DFQATT and CDR2 SNEGSKA come from the germline V gene (reference sequence). CDR3 length: 18 residues. The CDR3 nucleotides read TGCAGTGCTAGAGGGCCAAGGGGGGCCCAGGGGGCTGGCACTGAAGCTTTCTTT. Its translation: CSARGPRGAQGAGTEAFF.

Ten or more counts support this clonotype. The chain combines TRBV3-1 with TRBJ2-4; weak D call: TRBD2 (6 bases). V dropped 0 bases and J dropped 3 bases, with 18 bases sitting between them. The CDR3 runs to 18 residues. Per the germline V gene, CDR1 is LGHDT and CDR2 is YNNKEL (reference sequence). The CDR3 reads CASSQETSGRRGKNIQYF. CDR3 nucleotides: TGTGCCAGCAGCCAAGAGACGTCGGGTAGGAGGGGCAAAAACATTCAGTACTTC.

In the case of this clonotype: A much more abundant neighbour one base away suggests this may be a read error. The chain recombines TRBV28 with TRBJ2-7, with a tentative D call TRBD2 (5 bases). This CDR3 spans 14 amino acids. Germline CDR1 reads MDHEN; CDR2 reads SYDVKM. The CDR3 reads CASSPGLSSYERYF. Here the CDR3 DNA reads TGTGCCAGCAGCCCCGGACTGAGCTCCTACGAGCGGTACTTC. Based on the CDR3 plus reference TRBV28 and TRBJ2-7, the full variable domain is DVKVTQSSRYLVKRTGEKVFLECVQDMDHENMFWYRQDPGLGLRLIYFSYDVKMKEKGDIPEGYSVSREKKERFSLILESASTNQTSMYLCASSPGLSSYERYFGPGTRLTVT.

Many counts were recorded for this clonotype. The chain combines TRBV27 with TRBJ1-4; tentatively, D is TRBD1 (5 bases). V lost 2 bases to trimming and J lost 7 bases, with 14 bases between them. Germline loops: CDR1 MNHEY, CDR2 SMNVEV (reference sequence). This CDR3 is 15 amino acids long. DNA for the CDR3: TGTGCCAGCAGTTTAAGAGGGGTCTTCATTGAAAAACTGTTTTTT. It codes for CASSLRGVFIEKLFF.

This chain uses TRBV14 with TRBJ1-1, with TRBD1 identical over 9 bases. The CDR3 sequence is 16 residues long. The germline V gene has CDR1 SGHDN and CDR2 FVKESK. V lost 1 base and J lost 1; bases outside the gene matches: 4. CDR3 coding DNA: TGTGCCAGCAGCCAAGGGCACAGGGGGCGGAACACTGAAGCTTTCTTT. It encodes CASSQGHRGRNTEAFF.

There are many counts of this clonotype. V gene TRBV27 combines with J gene TRBJ1-4; D remains ambiguous. Germline V gene sequence: CDR1 MNHEY, CDR2 SMNVEV (reference sequence). This CDR3 region has 13 residues. Between the trimmed V and J ends, which lost 4 bases and 4 bases, there was a span of 7 bases. The CDR3 DNA sequence: TGTGCCAGCAGTTGGTTTGGTAATGAAAAACTGTTTTTT. It encodes CASSWFGNEKLFF.

This clonotype was seen a handful of times. The genes are TRBV9 and TRBJ1-1; maybe TRBD1 (6 bases). Germline V gene data show CDR1 as SGDLS and CDR2 as YYNGEE. Trimming shortened V by 6 bases and J by 3 bases, and 18 bases separated the two germline ends. This CDR3 region has 15 residues. The CDR3, as DNA: TGTGCCAGCACCTTAGCAGCGGGGGCAGACACTGAAGCTTTCTTT. This sequence encodes CASTLAAGADTEAFF.

CDR3 sequence: CASSQASRREYF. CDR3 DNA: TGTGCCAGCAGCCAAGCTAGCAGACGTGAGTACTTC. The chain links TRBV3-1 to TRBJ2-5, with D perhaps matching TRBD2 (5 bases). This CDR3 is 12 amino acids long. Trimming left V 1 base short and J 12 bases short, with 12 bases between. Germline values: CDR1 LGHDT, CDR2 YNNKEL (reference sequence).

This clonotype was recorded many times. The chain carries TRBV30 and TRBJ1-2; weak D call: TRBD1 (5 bases). The length of the CDR3 is 14 residues. CDR1 GTSNPN and CDR2 SVGIG come from the germline V gene (reference sequence). Trimming removed 5 bases from V and 4 bases from J, with 17 bases in between. The CDR3 nucleotides read TGTGCCTGGTCCCTCGGGGCCGTGAGCTATGGCTACACCTTC. Translated, it gives CAWSLGAVSYGYTF.

The genes are TRBV6-2 or TRBV6-3 and TRBJ2-1; 9 positions agree with TRBD1. The CDR3 is 16 amino acids. V gave up 0 bases and J gave up 2 bases; unmatched junction bases: 2. CDR1 is MNHEY, CDR2 SVGEGT, per germline. Here the CDR3 reads CASSYSRQGAYNEQFF. In DNA, the CDR3 is TGTGCCAGCAGTTACTCGAGACAGGGGGCCTACAATGAGCAGTTCTTC.

The chain uses TRBV10-2 and TRBJ1-4, with 7 positions matching TRBD1. Germline V gives CDR1 WSHSY, CDR2 SAAADI. This CDR3 is built from 16 residues. V trimming: 3 bases; J trimming: 4 bases; junction bases outside the gene matches: 8. This CDR3 reads CASSDEGGSINEKLFF. CDR3 coding DNA: TGCGCCAGCAGTGATGAAGGGGGCAGCATTAATGAAAAACTGTTTTTT.